The clone carrying this T cell receptor (beta chain) was observed a single time. No antigen is known for it. This record comes from a study of shared clonotypes between healthy human individuals. General observations from the study: Clonotypes shared by all four sorted-subset donors had higher generation probabilities than non-shared clonotypes.

Assay used: immunoSEQ multiplex PCR; TCRdb lists only in-frame clones, some missing. The sample carries some 980,000 clones, around three quarters recorded once. Sequencing input: memory CD4+ T cells sorted from blood. The subset denotes: CD45RA-negative fraction. The sequence came from a man younger than 35 in good health.

The CDR3 reads CASGPGRSLSSGNTIYF. The CDR3 coding sequence is TGTGCCAGCGGCCCGGGAAGATCCTTGAGCTCTGGAAACACCATATATTTT. This sequence joins TRBV7-9 and TRBJ1-3; no definite D call. V lost 8 bases to trimming and J lost 0 bases, with 20 bases between them. Germline-derived CDR1 and CDR2 are SEHNR and FQNEAQ (reference sequence). The length of the CDR3 is 17 residues.